Listed below are T cell receptor beta chains from one sample, sequenced in a study of T cell responses to AZD1222 COVID-19 vaccine. Sequencing used immunoSEQ multiplex PCR; TCRdb keeps in-frame clones, though not all of them. The repertoire holds over 110,000 clones, with almost 90% as singletons. The source was peripheral blood, collected 28 days after the second AZD1222 dose. All receptors come from an adult who received the AZD1222 COVID-19 vaccine. CDR3s include the opening cysteine and the closing phenylalanine or tryptophan. A D gene is named only where the DNA matches it firmly. Not every row has a clone size; where given, it reads once, few, many or a size class.

j_call cdr3_length v_call d_call clone_size cdr3_nt cdr3_aa
TRBJ1-1 14 TRBV30 TRBD1 . TGTGCCTGGAGGTGGGGACAGCTAAACACTGAAGCTTTCTTT CAWRWGQLNTEAFF
TRBJ1-5 12 TRBV19 . . TGTGCCAGTAGTATGGGGCGGAGGCCCCAGCATTTT CASSMGRRPQHF
TRBJ1-6 13 TRBV28 TRBD1 . TGTGCCAGCCGGGGACAGAATAATTCACCCCTCCACTTT CASRGQNNSPLHF
TRBJ2-6 15 TRBV3-1/TRBV3-2 . . TGTGCCAGCAGCCTCGGGGGGCCCGGGGCCAACGTCCTGACTTTC CASSLGGPGANVLTF
TRBJ2-2 19 TRBV5-6 TRBD2 few TGTGCCAGCAGCTTGGGGGTGGGACTAGCGGCTTCCCGAAGCGGGGAGCTGTTTTTT CASSLGVGLAASRSGELFF
TRBJ1-3 17 TRBV19 TRBD1 . TGTGCCAGTAGAACTCGAACTTTGGGACAGAGTGGAAACACCATATATTTT CASRTRTLGQSGNTIYF
TRBJ1-6 12 TRBV7-9 . . TGTGCCAGCAGGGAGGGTAATTCACCCCTCCACTTT CASREGNSPLHF
TRBJ1-2 14 TRBV7-2 . . TGTGCCAGCAGCTTATCTGCCAGTAACTATGGCTACACCTTC CASSLSASNYGYTF
TRBJ2-5 14 TRBV20-1 . once TGCAGTGCTAGTTGGCAGGGAATGCAAGAGACCCAGTACTTC CSASWQGMQETQYF
TRBJ2-3 14 TRBV5-4 . . TGTGCCAGCAGCGTGGGACTGGGCACAGATACGCAGTATTTT CASSVGLGTDTQYF
TRBJ1-1 13 TRBV20-1 . . TGCAGTGCTAGTAAAAAAGCCGGCACTGAAGCTTTCTTT CSASKKAGTEAFF
TRBJ2-1 15 TRBV7-2 TRBD2 few TGTGCCAGCAGCTTTAGGGCTAGCGGGTACAATGAGCAGTTCTTC CASSFRASGYNEQFF
TRBJ1-6 16 TRBV6-6 . few TGTGCCAGCATCCTGGCAGGAAGGGGGTATAATTCACCCCTCCACTTT CASILAGRGYNSPLHF
TRBJ2-7 15 TRBV2 . . TGTGCCAGCAGTGAATCGGCGGGTAGCTCCTACGAGCAGTACTTC CASSESAGSSYEQYF
TRBJ1-2 15 TRBV5-1 TRBD1 many TGCGCCAGCAGCTTGGGGGGGACAGAAAACTATGGCTACACCTTC CASSLGGTENYGYTF
TRBJ1-2 16 TRBV29-1 . . TGCAGCGTTGAAGAGTTGTGGCAGGGGTTCGACTATGGCTACACCTTC CSVEELWQGFDYGYTF
TRBJ2-3 18 TRBV27 TRBD1 . TGTGCCAGCAGCTTCCGGGGTGGGACAGATACTAGCACAGATACGCAGTATTTT CASSFRGGTDTSTDTQYF
TRBJ1-1 11 TRBV29-1 . . TGCAGCGTACGGACGGGCGGTGAAGCTTTCTTT CSVRTGGEAFF
TRBJ2-3 14 TRBV27 . . TGTGCCAGCAGTTTCCCGTTAAACACAGATACGCAGTATTTT CASSFPLNTDTQYF
TRBJ1-6 14 TRBV7-8 . . TGTGCCAGCAGCTTCTACAGGGATAATTCACCCCTCCACTTT CASSFYRDNSPLHF
TRBJ1-1 11 TRBV6-5 . few TGTGCCAGCAGCTACCCACCACGGGCTTTCTTT CASSYPPRAFF
TRBJ2-5 15 TRBV7-3 TRBD1 . TGTGCCAGCAGCTTAAGGACAGGGACGCGGGAGACCCAGTACTTC CASSLRTGTRETQYF
TRBJ1-3 13 TRBV14 . . TGTGCCAGCAACCCCGGAAGTGGAAACACCATATATTTT CASNPGSGNTIYF
TRBJ1-4 14 TRBV19 . . TGTGCCAGTAGTAGGCTCGGACCTAATGAAAAACTGTTTTTT CASSRLGPNEKLFF
TRBJ1-1 14 TRBV27 TRBD1 . TGTGCCAGCAGCCGGACAGGGGAGGGCACTGAAGCTTTCTTT CASSRTGEGTEAFF
TRBJ1-3 14 TRBV25-1 . . TGTGCCAGCAGTCCCGGGAGTGCGGGGAACACCATATATTTT CASSPGSAGNTIYF
TRBJ2-1 16 TRBV6-5 TRBD2 . TGTGCCAGCAGTTCCAGGCAGACTAGCGGGATCAATGAGCAGTTCTTC CASSSRQTSGINEQFF
TRBJ1-4 15 TRBV4-1 TRBD1 . TGCGCCAGCAGCAGGACACAGGGGAAGGTTGAAAAACTGTTTTTT CASSRTQGKVEKLFF
TRBJ1-1 15 TRBV11-1 . . TGTGCCAGCAGCTTAGAAAGGGCAGGGAACACTGAAGCTTTCTTT CASSLERAGNTEAFF